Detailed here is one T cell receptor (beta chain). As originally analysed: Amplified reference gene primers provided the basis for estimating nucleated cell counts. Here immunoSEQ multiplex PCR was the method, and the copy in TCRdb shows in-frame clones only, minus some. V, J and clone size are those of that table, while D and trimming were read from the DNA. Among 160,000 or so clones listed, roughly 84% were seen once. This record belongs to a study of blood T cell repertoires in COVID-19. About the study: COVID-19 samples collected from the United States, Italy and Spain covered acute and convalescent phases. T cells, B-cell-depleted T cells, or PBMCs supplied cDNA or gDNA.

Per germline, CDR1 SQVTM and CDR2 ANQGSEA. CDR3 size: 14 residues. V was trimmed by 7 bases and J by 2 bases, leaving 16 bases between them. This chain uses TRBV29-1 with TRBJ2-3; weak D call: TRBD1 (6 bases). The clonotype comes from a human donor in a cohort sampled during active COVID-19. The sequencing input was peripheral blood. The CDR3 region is CSALPTGITDTQYF. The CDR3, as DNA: TGCAGCGCCCTACCTACAGGGATCACAGATACGCAGTATTTT.